Following are 26 T cell receptor beta chains from one sample sequenced in a study of T cell repertoires in cytomegalovirus infection. TCRdb reprocessed the reads with MiXCR, giving one entry per CDR3 protein. The table includes approximately 220,000 distinct CDR3 sequences, less than 50% detected once. The antigens for these receptors are not known. The sample here was CD8+ T cells from cultured PBMCs, taken from culture after CMV antigen stimulation. Receptor source: a human donor in good health (CMV status not recorded). Some clones in this sample may be carry-over from other donors' samples.

This clonotype was detected a few times. This chain uses TRBV10-3 with TRBJ1-2; a weak D match, TRBD1 (5 bases). The germline V gene has CDR1 ENHRY and CDR2 SYGVKD. V was trimmed by 7 bases and J by 0 bases, leaving 12 bases between them. The CDR3 has 14 amino acids. CDR3 nucleotide sequence: TGTGCCATCATGGGAGGGGAGGCTAACTATGGCTACACCTTC. Its protein is CAIMGGEANYGYTF.

The V gene is TRBV7-9, the J gene TRBJ2-3, with D possibly being TRBD2 (6 bases). Trimming took off 6 bases at V and 0 bases at J, with 16 bases between the two ends. This CDR3 has 16 residues. In germline, CDR1 is SEHNR, CDR2 FQNEAQ (reference sequence). CDR3 region: CASSPPGDASTDTQYF. For the CDR3, the DNA is TGTGCCAGCAGTCCTCCGGGGGACGCAAGCACAGATACGCAGTATTTT. The variable domain in full, with the rest retrieved from reference TRBV7-9 and TRBJ2-3, is DTGVSQNPRHKITKRGQNVTFRCDPISEHNRLYWYRQTLGQGPEFLTYFQNEAQLEKSRLLSDRFSAERPKGSFSTLEIQRTEQGDSAMYLCASSPPGDASTDTQYFGPGTRLTVL.

The rearrangement links TRBV7-4 to TRBJ2-1, with a possible D match to TRBD2 (6 bases). Per the germline V gene, CDR1 is SGHVT and CDR2 is SQSDAQ. The V end lost 1 base, the J end lost 0 bases, and 10 bases lay between the germline ends. The CDR3 runs 16 residues. The CDR3, as DNA: TGTGCCAGCAGCTTAGGTGACGGGAGCTCCTACAATGAGCAGTTCTTC. This encodes CASSLGDGSSYNEQFF.

This clonotype was observed a few times. The chain is built from TRBV7-2 and TRBJ1-1; TRBD1 might be the D (5 bases). CDR3 length: 14 amino acids. The germline V and J ends were trimmed by 2 bases and 4 bases, with 11 bases remaining between them. Germline V gene sequence: CDR1 SGHTA, CDR2 FQGNSA. This chain's CDR3 is CASSLIADSTEAFF. CDR3 nucleotide sequence: TGTGCCAGCAGCTTAATTGCCGACAGCACTGAAGCTTTCTTT.

This clonotype was observed a single time. The chain carries TRBV12-3 or TRBV12-4 and TRBJ2-7, with TRBD1 matching over 7 bases. Trimming removed 3 bases from V and 5 bases from J; junction bases left unmatched: 10. The CDR3 is made up of 15 amino acids. DNA of the CDR3: TGTGCCAGCAGTTTTGAGGGGGCACGACCTGACGAGCAGTACTTC. This encodes CASSFEGARPDEQYF.

This rearrangement joins TRBV11-2 to TRBJ1-6; D is unresolved. Germline assignment: CDR1 SGHAT and CDR2 FQNNGV. V was trimmed by 5 bases and J by 0 bases, leaving 8 bases between them. The CDR3 is 15 amino acids. CDR3 loop: CASSRLNSYNSPLHF. As DNA, the CDR3 is TGTGCCAGCAGCCGACTGAACTCCTATAATTCACCCCTCCACTTT.

This clonotype was seen a few times. The rearrangement uses TRBV27 and TRBJ1-1; tentatively, D is TRBD1 (6 bases). The V gene's germline CDR1 is MNHEY and CDR2 SMNVEV (reference sequence). The CDR3 loop spans 14 amino acids. Between the trimmed V and J ends, which lost 5 bases and 1 base, there was a span of 11 bases. This CDR3 reads CASSRGSPNTEAFF. In nucleotides, the CDR3 is TGTGCCAGCAGTAGGGGGTCCCCGAACACTGAAGCTTTCTTT.

This clonotype was counted between two and nine times. This rearrangement joins TRBV7-2 to TRBJ2-7; 7 nucleotides align to TRBD2. Germline-derived CDR1 and CDR2 are SGHTA and FQGNSA. This CDR3 comprises 14 residues. With V trimmed by 1 base and J by 5 bases, 5 bases remained unmatched. The CDR3 DNA reads TGTGCCAGCAGCTTAGACGGGGGAGGGGACGAGCAGTACTTC. It yields the protein CASSLDGGGDEQYF.

This clonotype turned up a few times. This rearrangement joins TRBV10-2 to TRBJ2-1; 10 positions agree with TRBD2. The germline V gene has CDR1 WSHSY and CDR2 SAAADI. This CDR3 comprises 14 residues. Trimming at V came to 6 bases and at J to 2 bases, leaving 1 base not matched to a gene. The DNA for the CDR3 is TGCGCCAGCAGGACTAGCGGGCCCTACAATGAGCAGTTCTTC. Translated: CASRTSGPYNEQFF.

The chain carries TRBV10-3 and TRBJ2-7; 10 nucleotides align to TRBD2. The germline V gene encodes CDR1 ENHRY and CDR2 SYGVKD. The CDR3 has 15 amino acids. V lost 4 bases to trimming and J lost 7 bases; unmatched junction nucleotides: 10. Here the CDR3 DNA reads TGTGCCATCAGTGGTACCGGGACTAGCGCGAGGGAGCAGTACTTC. This translates into CAISGTGTSAREQYF.

The chain carries TRBV6-8 and TRBJ2-1; 9 bases match TRBD2. Losses at the gene ends were 5 bases for V and 3 bases for J; bases not matched to a gene: 5. Germline CDR1 is MNHGY and CDR2 is SAAAGT. This CDR3 spans 15 amino acids. The CDR3 region is CASSVSSGIYNEQFF. The CDR3 DNA follows: TGTGCCAGCAGTGTATCTAGCGGGATCTACAATGAGCAGTTCTTC.

Only a few counts were recorded for this clonotype. The chain carries TRBV15 and TRBJ1-4; maybe TRBD1 (6 bases). Germline values: CDR1 LNHNV, CDR2 YYDKDF (reference sequence). The V gene lost 3 bases and the J gene lost 6 bases, with 14 bases spanning the gap. The CDR3 runs to 15 residues. This CDR3 is CATSSLGTSDEKLFF. CDR3 bases: TGTGCCACCAGCAGCCTAGGGACATCGGATGAAAAACTGTTTTTT.

This clonotype has at least ten counts. This sequence joins TRBV7-2 and TRBJ2-3, with D uncertain. V was trimmed by 4 bases and J by 2 bases, leaving 10 bases between them. Germline loops: CDR1 SGHTA, CDR2 FQGNSA. The CDR3 covers 14 residues. The CDR3 here is CASSSWVPTDTQYF. The DNA of the CDR3 is TGTGCCAGCAGCTCCTGGGTCCCCACAGATACGCAGTATTTT.

The chain recombines TRBV19 with TRBJ1-1; tentatively, D is TRBD1 (5 bases). The germline gives CDR1 LNHDA, CDR2 SQIVND (reference sequence). V was trimmed by 1 base and J by 5 bases, leaving 11 bases between them. This CDR3 has 14 residues. The CDR3 nucleotides are TGTGCCAGTAGTATAGCCCCACGGGGGACTGAAGCTTTCTTT. This codes for CASSIAPRGTEAFF.

V is TRBV4-1 and J is TRBJ1-4, with D tentatively TRBD1 (6 bases). This CDR3 comprises 15 residues. V was clipped by 1 base and J by 7 bases, with 13 bases between them. Germline V gene sequence: CDR1 MGHRA, CDR2 YSYEKL. The CDR3 bases are TGCGCCAGCAGCCAAGTTTCAGGGGAGGGTGAAAAACTGTTTTTT. The encoded protein is CASSQVSGEGEKLFF.

The V gene is TRBV10-2, the J gene TRBJ1-5; TRBD1 matches 8 bases. CDR3 length: 14 residues. With V trimmed by 8 bases and J by 3 bases, 6 bases remained unmatched. CDR1 and CDR2 (germline): WSHSY, SAAADI. CDR3 region: CASQDRGPNQPQHF. The CDR3 nucleotides are TGCGCCAGCCAAGACAGGGGACCCAATCAGCCCCAGCATTTT.

The chain recombines TRBV28 with TRBJ1-2; a weak D match, TRBD1 (5 bases). The V and J ends lost 4 bases and 3 bases respectively, with 15 bases between them. The germline V gene encodes CDR1 MDHEN and CDR2 SYDVKM. This CDR3 contains 15 residues. CDR3 in DNA: TGTGCCAGCAGTTATCAGGGTAGTAGGGACTATGGCTACACCTTC. As protein: CASSYQGSRDYGYTF.

This clonotype was detected many times. The rearrangement links TRBV7-6 to TRBJ2-5; 13 bases align to TRBD2. The germline gives CDR1 SGHVS, CDR2 FNYEAQ. The CDR3 sequence is 16 residues long. V lost 7 bases, J lost 4 bases, and 9 bases stayed unmatched. CDR3 sequence (DNA): TGTGCCAGCACCCAACTAGCGGGAGGGTCTATAGAGACCCAGTACTTC. Translated, it gives CASTQLAGGSIETQYF.

V is TRBV7-9 and J is TRBJ1-2, with D maybe TRBD1 (6 bases). Trimming took 5 bases from V and 7 from J, leaving 20 bases between them. The CDR3 length is 15 residues. Germline lookup yields CDR1 SEHNR and CDR2 FQNEAQ (reference sequence). In DNA form, the CDR3 reads TGTGCCAGCAGCCCAGATCTCAGGGGAGGTGTTGGCTACACCTTC. It translates to CASSPDLRGGVGYTF.

Of note for this clonotype: A junction boundary mismatches the germline segment, possibly from a read error. The chain employs TRBV7-7 and TRBJ2-1, with a weak D call TRBD2 (7 bases). Per germline, CDR1 SSHAT and CDR2 FNYEAQ (reference sequence). CDR3 length: 18 amino acids. CDR3 in DNA: TGTGCTAGCAGCCCAAGGGGCGCAGGGCGGGGGACATACAATGAGCAGTTCTTC. Its translation is CASSPRGAGRGTYNEQFF.

The chain joins TRBV6-4 to TRBJ2-7; D perhaps matches TRBD2 (5 bases). CDR1 and CDR2 from the germline V gene are MRHNA and SNTAGT. The CDR3 consists of 13 residues. The V end lost 3 bases, the J end lost 6 bases, and 12 bases lay between the germline ends. The CDR3 here is CASSEDTLGEQYF. For the CDR3, the DNA is TGTGCCAGCAGTGAAGACACACTAGGCGAGCAGTACTTC.

This clonotype has only one observation. This chain links TRBV20-1 with TRBJ2-7; 10 bases agree with TRBD2. Trimming cost V 0 bases and J 7 bases; bases outside gene matches: 6. This CDR3 region has 14 residues. CDR1 is DFQATT, CDR2 SNEGSKA, per germline (reference sequence). The CDR3 sequence: CSARDQRGGREQYF. The CDR3 DNA follows: TGCAGTGCTAGAGATCAGCGGGGGGGCCGAGAGCAGTACTTC.

This clonotype was recorded many times. The rearrangement uses TRBV28 and TRBJ1-2, with 10 bases identical to TRBD1. This CDR3 contains 15 residues. The J segment lost 5 bases and the V segment lost 8 bases, leaving 11 bases of the junction unmatched. The germline gives CDR1 MDHEN, CDR2 SYDVKM. In DNA, the CDR3 is TGTGCCAGCCGACCTCGGACAGGGGGAGGATATGGCTACACCTTC. Translation gives CASRPRTGGGYGYTF.

The rearrangement uses TRBV7-3 and TRBJ2-1, with 12 bases aligning to TRBD2. Per germline, CDR1 SGHTA and CDR2 FQGTGA. J was trimmed by 3 bases and V by 0 bases; bases with no gene match: 9. CDR3 size: 19 residues. CDR3 in DNA: TGTGCCAGCAGCTTAACATCGACTAGCGGGGGTTTCAACTACAATGAGCAGTTCTTC. Translation: CASSLTSTSGGFNYNEQFF. Using reference TRBV7-3 and TRBJ2-1 for the parts outside the CDR3, the full variable domain is GAGVSQTPSNKVTEKGKYVELRCDPISGHTALYWYRQSLGQGPEFLIYFQGTGAADDSGLPNDRFFAVRPEGSVSTLKIQRTERGDSAVYLCASSLTSTSGGFNYNEQFFGPGTRLTVL.

This clonotype has a handful of counts. The chain uses TRBV7-2 and TRBJ2-7; D gene ambiguous. This CDR3 region has 15 residues. Trimming shortened V by 6 bases and J by 3 bases, and 18 bases separated the two germline ends. Germline V CDR1 and CDR2: SGHTA, FQGNSA. The DNA of the CDR3 is TGTGCCAGCAGATTTGTTGGGGATCTCTTCTACGAGCAGTACTTC. This translates into CASRFVGDLFYEQYF.

This clonotype occurred a few times. The rearrangement uses TRBV7-9 and TRBJ1-3; D is ambiguous. Trimming shortened V by 5 bases and J by 0 bases, and 17 bases separated the two germline ends. The CDR3 runs to 17 residues. Looked up from germline, CDR1 is SEHNR and CDR2 is FQNEAQ (reference sequence). CDR3 residues: CASSPEFGPLSGNTIYF. CDR3 coding DNA: TGTGCCAGCAGCCCGGAATTTGGACCGCTCTCTGGAAACACCATATATTTT. The variable domain in full, with the rest retrieved from reference TRBV7-9 and TRBJ1-3, is DTGVSQNPRHKITKRGQNVTFRCDPISEHNRLYWYRQTLGQGPEFLTYFQNEAQLEKSRLLSDRFSAERPKGSFSTLEIQRTEQGDSAMYLCASSPEFGPLSGNTIYFGEGSWLTVV.